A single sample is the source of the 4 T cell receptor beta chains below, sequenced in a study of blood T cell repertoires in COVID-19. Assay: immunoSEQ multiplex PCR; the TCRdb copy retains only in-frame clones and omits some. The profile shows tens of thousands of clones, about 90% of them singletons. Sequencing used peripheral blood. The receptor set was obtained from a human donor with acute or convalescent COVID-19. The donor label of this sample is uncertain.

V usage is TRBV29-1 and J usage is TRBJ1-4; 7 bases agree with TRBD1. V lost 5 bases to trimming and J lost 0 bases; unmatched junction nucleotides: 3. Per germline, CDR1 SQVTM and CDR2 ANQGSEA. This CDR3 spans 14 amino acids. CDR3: CSVLQGATNEKLFF. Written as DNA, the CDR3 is TGCAGCGTTCTGCAGGGGGCAACTAATGAAAAACTGTTTTTT.

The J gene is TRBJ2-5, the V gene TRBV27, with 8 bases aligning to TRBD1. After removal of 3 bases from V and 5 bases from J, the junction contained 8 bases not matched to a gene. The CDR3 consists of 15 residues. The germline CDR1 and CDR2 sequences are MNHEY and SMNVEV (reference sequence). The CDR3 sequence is CASSFQDRGRETQYF. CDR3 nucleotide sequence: TGTGCCAGCAGTTTCCAAGACAGGGGTCGGGAGACCCAGTACTTC.

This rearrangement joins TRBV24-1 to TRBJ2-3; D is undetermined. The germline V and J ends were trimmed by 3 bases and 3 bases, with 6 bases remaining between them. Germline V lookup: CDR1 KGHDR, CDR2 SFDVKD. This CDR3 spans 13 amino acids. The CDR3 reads CATSDAGTDTQYF. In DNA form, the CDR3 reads TGTGCCACCAGTGATGCCGGGACAGATACGCAGTATTTT.

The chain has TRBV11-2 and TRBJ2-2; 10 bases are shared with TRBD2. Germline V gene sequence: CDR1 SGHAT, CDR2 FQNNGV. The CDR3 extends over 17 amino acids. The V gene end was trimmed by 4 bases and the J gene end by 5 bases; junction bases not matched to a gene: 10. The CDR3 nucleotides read TGTGCCAGCAGCTCACCTAGCGGGGGCGCCTTGACCGGGGAGCTGTTTTTT. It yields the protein CASSSPSGGALTGELFF.